A single sample is the source of the 14 T cell receptor beta chains below, sequenced in a study of human T cells and chemical hapten exposure. TCRdb processed the RACE reads anew with MiXCR; each CDR3 protein has one entry. The data show tens of thousands of distinct CDR3 sequences, less than 8% seen once. Described time point: patch test 2, 6 weeks after DPC sensitization. Documented treatment: therapeutic diphenylcyclopropenone sensitization with weekly scalp DPC. Sequenced material: whole blood, taken in connection with sensitization to the hapten diphenylcyclopropenone (DPC). The source of these receptors is a young woman with alopecia areata. Some clones in this sample may be carry-over from other donors' samples.

This clonotype was recorded at least ten times. V gene TRBV6-4 combines with J gene TRBJ1-2; D is unclear. CDR1 and CDR2 (germline): MRHNA, SNTAGT. V lost 4 bases and J 4 bases, leaving 10 bases between the germline ends. This CDR3 is built from 13 residues. For the CDR3, the DNA is TGTGCCAGCAGTGGCTCAGACTCCTATGGCTACACCTTC. This sequence encodes CASSGSDSYGYTF.

This clonotype showed up just a few times. This chain links TRBV5-6 with TRBJ1-1; D is unresolved. This CDR3 is 15 amino acids long. V dropped 3 bases and J dropped 8 bases, with 20 bases sitting between them. Germline V lookup: CDR1 SGHDT, CDR2 YYEEEE. CDR3: CASSSLSGMAGEAFF. DNA of the CDR3: TGTGCCAGCAGCTCCCTTAGTGGTATGGCGGGCGAAGCTTTCTTT.

At least ten counts were recorded for this clonotype. The genes are TRBV12-3 or TRBV12-4 and TRBJ2-3; 11 nucleotides align to TRBD2. V dropped 3 bases and J dropped 5; count of bases not matched to a gene: 4. This CDR3 region has 15 residues. The CDR3 nucleotides are TGTGCCAGCAGTTTTTTGCTAGCGGGGGGAGATACGCAGTATTTT. Its protein product is CASSFLLAGGDTQYF.

The table lists this clonotype with a few counts. The genes are TRBV20-1 and TRBJ2-1, with TRBD2 matching over 8 bases. Looked up from germline, CDR1 is DFQATT and CDR2 is SNEGSKA (reference sequence). This CDR3 spans 13 amino acids. V lost 1 base and J lost 9; bases outside the gene matches: 5. The CDR3 loop is CSARGGLAGEQFF. The DNA for the CDR3 is TGCAGTGCTAGAGGGGGGCTAGCGGGTGAGCAGTTCTTC.

The rearrangement joins TRBV5-4 to TRBJ1-1; no clear D gene. The CDR3 is 13 amino acids. Germline CDR1 reads SGHNT; CDR2 reads YYREEE (reference sequence). V lost 6 bases and J lost 1, with 10 bases in between. This CDR3 is CASKAGTNTEAFF. The CDR3 DNA sequence: TGTGCCAGCAAAGCGGGCACGAACACTGAAGCTTTCTTT.

Ten or more counts support this clonotype. The rearrangement uses TRBV20-1 and TRBJ2-5; TRBD2 might be the D (6 bases). Trimming left V 1 base short and J 1 base short, with 10 bases between. Per germline, CDR1 DFQATT and CDR2 SNEGSKA (reference sequence). The CDR3 loop spans 14 amino acids. In DNA, the CDR3 is TGCAGTGCTAGAGGTTATAGCGGCCAAGAGACCCAGTACTTC. Its translation is CSARGYSGQETQYF.

This clonotype has more than one count but fewer than ten. The chain has TRBV25-1 and TRBJ1-4; 7 positions agree with TRBD1. This CDR3 is built from 14 residues. From germline, CDR1 is MGHDK and CDR2 SYGVNS. V gave up 6 bases and J gave up 7 bases; unmatched junction bases: 8. CDR3 nucleotides: TGTGCCAGCAGCTCCTGGGCAGGGGGTGAAAAACTGTTTTTT. The encoded protein is CASSSWAGGEKLFF.

This clonotype was seen many times. V and J are TRBV2 and TRBJ1-5, with 8 bases aligning to TRBD1. This CDR3 has 15 residues. CDR1 SNHLY and CDR2 FYNNEI come from the germline V gene. V shed 3 bases and J 6 bases; nucleotides not matched to a gene: 7. Here the CDR3 DNA reads TGTGCCAGCAGTGATCGGGCAGGGGGCATTCAGCCCCAGCATTTT. This codes for CASSDRAGGIQPQHF.

The sample holds many counts of this clonotype. The V call is TRBV25-1, the J call TRBJ1-1; D uncertain. The V gene's germline CDR1 is MGHDK and CDR2 SYGVNS. The ends were cut back, 8 bases at V and 0 bases at J, with 13 bases in the middle. This CDR3 is built from 14 residues. The CDR3 DNA reads TGTGCCAGCCGAAATGGGGATCTGAACACTGAAGCTTTCTTT. Translated: CASRNGDLNTEAFF.

The CDR3 spells CAISESGDFYGYTF. CDR3 DNA: TGTGCCATCAGTGAGTCGGGGGACTTCTATGGCTACACCTTC. The genes are TRBV10-3 and TRBJ1-2, with a weak D call TRBD1 (5 bases). The CDR3 runs 14 residues. Trimming shortened V by 0 bases and J by 4 bases, and 9 bases separated the two germline ends. Germline CDR1 is ENHRY and CDR2 is SYGVKD.

This clonotype was observed at least ten times. The V and J genes are TRBV7-6 and TRBJ1-3, with D tentatively TRBD1 (6 bases). Trimming shortened V by 3 bases and J by 2 bases, and 11 bases separated the two germline ends. Germline V gene lookup returns CDR1 SGHVS and CDR2 FNYEAQ. The CDR3 covers 15 residues. CDR3 protein: CASSLGGGAGNTIYF. CDR3 coding DNA: TGTGCCAGCAGCTTGGGCGGGGGCGCTGGAAACACCATATATTTT.

The V gene is TRBV6-2 or TRBV6-3, the J gene TRBJ2-2; 7 nucleotides agree with TRBD1. V gave up 6 bases and J gave up 1 base; unmatched junction bases: 5. The germline CDR1 and CDR2 sequences are MNHEY and SVGEGT. The CDR3 spans 15 residues. CDR3 sequence: CASRRTGVNTGELFF. DNA of the CDR3: TGTGCCAGCAGAAGAACAGGGGTGAACACCGGGGAGCTGTTTTTT.

This clonotype has more than one count but fewer than ten. CDR3 nucleotide sequence: TGTGCCAGCAGTTTCTACTCCGACAGGAATCAGCCCCAGCATTTT. Translation gives CASSFYSDRNQPQHF. This chain joins TRBV12-3 or TRBV12-4 and TRBJ1-5; possible D gene TRBD1, 6 bases. Trimming left V 3 bases short and J 4 bases short, with 13 bases between. The CDR3 runs to 15 residues.

There are many counts of this clonotype. The chain uses TRBV6-2 or TRBV6-3 and TRBJ2-1; no firm D call. The CDR3 totals 14 residues. V was pared by 0 bases and J by 4 bases, with 7 bases between. Germline CDR1 is MNHEY and CDR2 is SVGEGT. CDR3 sequence reads: CASSYSMGYNEQFF. CDR3 bases: TGTGCCAGCAGTTACTCTATGGGGTACAATGAGCAGTTCTTC.